These T cell receptor beta chains were read from a single sample in a study of vaccination and CD4 T cells after COVID-19. A single record per CDR3 protein comes from TCRdb applying MiXCR to the PCR reads. The sample consists of about 16,000 distinct CDR3 sequences, around 72% of them appearing once. Their antigens are not known. Specimen: CD4+ T cells from blood, cultured in vitro, collected after SARS-CoV-2 vaccination. These receptors were obtained from a human donor who received a COVID-19 vaccine. CDR3s include the opening cysteine and the closing phenylalanine or tryptophan.

TRBV5-4	15	CASSSPGTPQETQYF
TRBV2	13	CASSDGFDTGAFF
TRBV6-1	13	CASSRWGQDGYTF
TRBV6-1	16	CASRQPEGQGAVGYTF
TRBV6-1	14	CASRIRDQAYEQYF
TRBV21-1	14	CASSLAVGRYEQYF
TRBV7-9	15	CASSLAEGASSPLHF
TRBV20-1	14	CSAAFDGYQETQYF
TRBV2	12	CASSGQGGSLTF
TRBV2	14	CASRDTGDPDTQYF
TRBV2	17	CASSDRRTAGGLDTQYF
TRBV5-1	15	CASSRRDTSYNEQFF
TRBV20-1	14	CSALEGAGIETQYF
TRBV20-1	14	CSAWTSGGGDTQYF
TRBV12-3/TRBV12-4	16	CASSLRVGSYNSPLHF
TRBV11-2	14	CASSWGTRQETQYF
TRBV11-3	19	CASSLGYPGMRRVNTEAFF
TRBV19	14	CASSQGTKTTEAFF
TRBV20-1	14	CSASSMGGAETQYF
TRBV2	11	CASRAGPEAFF
TRBV20-1	13	CSARSDRIYEQYF
TRBV12-3/TRBV12-4	14	CASSFSGRDTEAFF
TRBV7-2	15	CASSRRGDGSYEQYF
TRBV2	15	CASSPRTSGGETQYF
TRBV20-1	16	CSARHNTGGLGSPLHF
TRBV2	14	CASISTGGQETQYF
TRBV12-3/TRBV12-4	15	CASSLRAGGRETQYF
TRBV24-1	15	CATPSDVTIFGGYTF
TRBV6-2/TRBV6-3	13	CASSWTGSTEAFF
TRBV19	16	CASSTQGYRSGNTIYF
TRBV20-1	11	CSARITDTQYF
TRBV6-5	16	CASSWTEISYNSPLHF
TRBV27	16	CASSFSIGGRNSPLHF
TRBV19	15	CASSMPSGRNTEAFF
TRBV20-1	13	CSAQGDSNQPQHF
TRBV7-8	18	CASTNYPLAGGNKETQYF
TRBV7-2	14	CASSLQPRGTEAFF
TRBV19	15	CASSIIGGRGYGYTF
TRBV20-1	17	CSARVTPSQGIYNEQFF
TRBV20-1	15	CSASATSGGPNEQFF
TRBV13	16	CASSSGQSPYNSPLHF
TRBV10-1	15	CASSRGAGDYNEQFF
TRBV11-2	14	CASSETGTGGRAFF
TRBV20-1	14	CSAATRVGTDTQYF